This T cell receptor beta chain was recorded in a study of chemoradiotherapy in HPV16-positive cancers. Generated by immunoSEQ multiplex PCR, the TCRdb table keeps only in-frame clones and is missing some. The sample lists about 15,000 clones; around four fifths were seen once. The ends lost 0 bases at V and 1 base at J; junction bases unmatched: 1. This CDR3 comprises 18 residues. Germline CDR1 and CDR2: SGHVS and FQNEAQ. General study findings and limits: Candidate HPV-specific clones and E7-related TCR motifs grew in tumor during treatment.

Over chemoradiotherapy, repertoires were sampled more than once. Points on this clone: As yet, its antigen is unknown.

This specimen was collected from a patient who underwent chemoradiotherapy. The chain joins TRBV7-8 to TRBJ2-3; TRBD2 agrees at 16 bases. The clonotype comes from a human donor with HPV-associated anogenital cancer. Here the CDR3 DNA reads TGTGCCAGCAGCTTAGCCGGGACTAGCGGGGGGGGCACAGATACGCAGTATTTT. This codes for CASSLAGTSGGGTDTQYF.